This T cell receptor (beta chain) was obtained from a study of cytomegalovirus exposure and HLA in healthy donors. Some clones are missing from TCRdb's copy, which holds only in-frame ones; the method was immunoSEQ multiplex PCR. This table holds around 91,000 clones, under 95% found once. The CDR3 runs 16 residues. V shed 3 bases, J shed 0 bases, and the junction held 4 bases outside the gene matches. Germline V gene lookup returns CDR1 KGHSH and CDR2 LQKENI. From the roughly 110-subject validation cohort, which was separate from the roughly 700-subject first cohort, the donors were drawn. Study-wide results and caveats: Subsequent analysis showed first-cohort TCR clusters tending to co-occur in 120 or so validation repertoires.

As to this clone: Its target is unknown.

The TCR comes from a woman in her thirties in good health and CMV-seropositive. The sequencing input was PBMCs. The gene calls are TRBV18 and TRBJ2-2, with 7 bases identical to TRBD2. The CDR3: CASSPLAAANTGELFF. The CDR3 DNA reads as TGTGCCAGCTCACCCCTAGCGGCCGCGAACACCGGGGAGCTGTTTTTT.